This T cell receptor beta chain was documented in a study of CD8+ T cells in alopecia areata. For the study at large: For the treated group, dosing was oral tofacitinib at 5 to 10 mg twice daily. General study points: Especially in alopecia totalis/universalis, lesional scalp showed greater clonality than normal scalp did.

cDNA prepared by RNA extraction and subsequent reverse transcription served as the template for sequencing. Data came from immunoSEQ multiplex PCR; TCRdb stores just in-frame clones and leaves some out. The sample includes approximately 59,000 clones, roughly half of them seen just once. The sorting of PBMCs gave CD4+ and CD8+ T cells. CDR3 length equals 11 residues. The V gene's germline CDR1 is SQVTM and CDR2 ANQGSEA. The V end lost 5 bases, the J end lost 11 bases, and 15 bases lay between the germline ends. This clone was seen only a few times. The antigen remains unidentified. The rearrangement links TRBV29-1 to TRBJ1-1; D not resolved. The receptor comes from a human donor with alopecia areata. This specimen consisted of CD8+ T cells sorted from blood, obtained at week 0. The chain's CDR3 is CSVQASEHAFF. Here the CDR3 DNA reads TGCAGCGTTCAAGCGTCCGAGCATGCTTTCTTT.